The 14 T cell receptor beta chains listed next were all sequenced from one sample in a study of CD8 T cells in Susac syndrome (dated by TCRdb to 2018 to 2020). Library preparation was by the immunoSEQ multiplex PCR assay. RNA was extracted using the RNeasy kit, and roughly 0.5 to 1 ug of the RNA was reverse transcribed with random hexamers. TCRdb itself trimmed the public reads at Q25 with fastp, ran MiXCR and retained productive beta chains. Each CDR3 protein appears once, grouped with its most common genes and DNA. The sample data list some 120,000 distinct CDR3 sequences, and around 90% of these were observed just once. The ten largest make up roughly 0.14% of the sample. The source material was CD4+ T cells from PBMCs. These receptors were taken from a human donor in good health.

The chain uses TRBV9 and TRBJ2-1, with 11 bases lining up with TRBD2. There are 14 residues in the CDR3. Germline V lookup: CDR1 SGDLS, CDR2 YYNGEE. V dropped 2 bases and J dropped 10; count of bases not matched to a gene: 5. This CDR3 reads CASSVTSGKGEQFF. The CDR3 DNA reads TGTGCCAGCAGCGTGACTAGCGGGAAGGGGGAGCAGTTCTTC.

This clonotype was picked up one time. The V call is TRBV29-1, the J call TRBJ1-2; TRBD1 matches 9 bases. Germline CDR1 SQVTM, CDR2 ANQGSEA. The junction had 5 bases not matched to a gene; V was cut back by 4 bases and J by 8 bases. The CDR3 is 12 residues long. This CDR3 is CSVGGTGIGYTF. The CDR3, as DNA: TGCAGCGTTGGCGGGACAGGGATCGGCTACACCTTC.

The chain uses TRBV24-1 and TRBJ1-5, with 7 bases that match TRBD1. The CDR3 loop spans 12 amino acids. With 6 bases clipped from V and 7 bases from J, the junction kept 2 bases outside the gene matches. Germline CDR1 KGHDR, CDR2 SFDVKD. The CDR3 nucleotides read TGTGCCACCAGTTCAGGGGGACAGCCCCAGCATTTT. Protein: CATSSGGQPQHF.

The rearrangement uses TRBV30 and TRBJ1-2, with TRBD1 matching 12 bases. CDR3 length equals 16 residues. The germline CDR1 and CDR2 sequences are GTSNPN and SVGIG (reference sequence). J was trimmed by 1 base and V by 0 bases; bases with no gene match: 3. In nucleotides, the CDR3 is TGTGCCTGGAGTGTAGGGGACAGGGGGCTTAACTATGGCTACACCTTC. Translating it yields CAWSVGDRGLNYGYTF.

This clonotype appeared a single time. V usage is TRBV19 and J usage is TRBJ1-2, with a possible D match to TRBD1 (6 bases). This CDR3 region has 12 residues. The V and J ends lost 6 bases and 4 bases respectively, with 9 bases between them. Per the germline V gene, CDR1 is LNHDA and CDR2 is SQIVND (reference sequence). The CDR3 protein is CASRADSYGYTF. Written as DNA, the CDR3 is TGTGCCAGTAGAGCGGACAGCTATGGCTACACCTTC.

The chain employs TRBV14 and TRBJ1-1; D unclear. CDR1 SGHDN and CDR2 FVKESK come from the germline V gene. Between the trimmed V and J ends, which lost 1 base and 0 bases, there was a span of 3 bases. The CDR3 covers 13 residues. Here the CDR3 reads CASSQGMNTEAFF. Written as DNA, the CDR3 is TGTGCCAGCAGCCAAGGTATGAACACTGAAGCTTTCTTT.

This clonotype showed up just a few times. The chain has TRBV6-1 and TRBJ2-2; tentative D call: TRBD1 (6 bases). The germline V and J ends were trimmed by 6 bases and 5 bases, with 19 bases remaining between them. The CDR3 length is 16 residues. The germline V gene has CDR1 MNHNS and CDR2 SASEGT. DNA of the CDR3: TGTGCCAGCAGCCCCTCAACAGGGAAGAGTACCGGGGAGCTGTTTTTT. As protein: CASSPSTGKSTGELFF.

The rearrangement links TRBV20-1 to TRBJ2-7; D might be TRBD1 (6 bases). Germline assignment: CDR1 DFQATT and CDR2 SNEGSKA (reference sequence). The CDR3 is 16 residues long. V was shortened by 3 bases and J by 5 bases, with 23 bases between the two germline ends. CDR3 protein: CSASAILQGFHNEQYF. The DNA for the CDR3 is TGCAGTGCTAGCGCAATACTACAGGGATTTCACAACGAGCAGTACTTC.

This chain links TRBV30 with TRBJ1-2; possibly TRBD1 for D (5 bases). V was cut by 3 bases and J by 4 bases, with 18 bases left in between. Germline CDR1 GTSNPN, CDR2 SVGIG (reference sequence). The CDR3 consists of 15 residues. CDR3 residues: CAWSHGQGGSYGYTF. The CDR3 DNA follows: TGTGCCTGGAGCCATGGGCAGGGTGGGTCCTATGGCTACACCTTC. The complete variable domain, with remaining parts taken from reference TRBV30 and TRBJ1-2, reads SQTIHQWPATLVQPVGSPLSLECTVEGTSNPNLYWYRQAAGRGLQLLFYSVGIGQISSEVPQNLSASRPQDRQFILSSKKLLLSDSGFYLCAWSHGQGGSYGYTFGSGTRLTVV.

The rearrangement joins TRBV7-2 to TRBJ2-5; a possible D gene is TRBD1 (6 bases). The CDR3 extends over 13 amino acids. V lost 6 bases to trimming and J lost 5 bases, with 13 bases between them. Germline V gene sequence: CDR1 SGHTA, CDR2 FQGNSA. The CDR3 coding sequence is TGTGCCAGCAGACTTACAGGGACGGAGACCCAGTACTTC. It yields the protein CASRLTGTETQYF.

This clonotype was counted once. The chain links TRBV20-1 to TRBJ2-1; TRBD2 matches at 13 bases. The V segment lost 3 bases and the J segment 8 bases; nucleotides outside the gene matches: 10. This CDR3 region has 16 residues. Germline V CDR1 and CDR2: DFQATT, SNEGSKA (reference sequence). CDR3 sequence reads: CSARTGLAGDMDEQFF. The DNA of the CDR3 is TGCAGTGCTAGGACCGGACTAGCGGGAGATATGGATGAGCAGTTCTTC.

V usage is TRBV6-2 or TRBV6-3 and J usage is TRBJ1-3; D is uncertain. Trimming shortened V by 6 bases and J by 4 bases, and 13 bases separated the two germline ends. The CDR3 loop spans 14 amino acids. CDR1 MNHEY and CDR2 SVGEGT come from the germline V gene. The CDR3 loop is CASSRGSAGNTIYF. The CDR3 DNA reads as TGTGCCAGCAGCCGCGGGAGCGCCGGAAACACCATATATTTT.

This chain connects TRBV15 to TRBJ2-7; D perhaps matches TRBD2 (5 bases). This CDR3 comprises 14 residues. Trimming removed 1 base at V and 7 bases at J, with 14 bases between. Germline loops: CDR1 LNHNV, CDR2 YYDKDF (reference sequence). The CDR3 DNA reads TGTGCCACCAGCAGAGTATCAGACTACGGGGAGCAGTACTTC. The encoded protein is CATSRVSDYGEQYF. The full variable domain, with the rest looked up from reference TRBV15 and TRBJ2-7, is DAMVIQNPRYQVTQFGKPVTLSCSQTLNHNVMYWYQQKSSQAPKLLFHYYDKDFNNEADTPDNFQSRRPNTSFCFLDIRSPGLGDTAMYLCATSRVSDYGEQYFGPGTRLTVT.

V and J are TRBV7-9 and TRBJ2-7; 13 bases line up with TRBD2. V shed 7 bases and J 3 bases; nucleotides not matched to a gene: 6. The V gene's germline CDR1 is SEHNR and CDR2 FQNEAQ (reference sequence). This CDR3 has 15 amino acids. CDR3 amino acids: CASTVTSGRVYEQYF. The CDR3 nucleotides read TGTGCCAGCACGGTAACTAGCGGGAGGGTCTACGAGCAGTACTTC.